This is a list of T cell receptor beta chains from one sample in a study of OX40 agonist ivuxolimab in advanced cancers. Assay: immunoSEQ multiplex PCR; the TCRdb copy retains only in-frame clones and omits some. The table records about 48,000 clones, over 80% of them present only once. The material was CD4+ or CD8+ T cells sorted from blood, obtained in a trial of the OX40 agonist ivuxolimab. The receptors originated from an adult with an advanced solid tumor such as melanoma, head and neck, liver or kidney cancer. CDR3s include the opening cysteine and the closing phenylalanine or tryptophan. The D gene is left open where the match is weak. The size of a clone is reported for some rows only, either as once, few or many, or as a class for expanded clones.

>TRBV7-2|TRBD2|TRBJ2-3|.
TGTGCCAGCAGCTTAGTAGCGGGGGGGGAAGATACGCAGTATTTT
CASSLVAGGEDTQYF
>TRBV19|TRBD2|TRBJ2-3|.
TGTGCCAGTAGCCCCGAAGTGGGAGGGCCGGGAGATACGCAGTATTTT
CASSPEVGGPGDTQYF
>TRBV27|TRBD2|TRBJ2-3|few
TGTGCCAGCCAAACTAGCGGGAGGACAGATACGCAGTATTTT
CASQTSGRTDTQYF
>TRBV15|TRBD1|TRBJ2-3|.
TGTGCCACCAACCTCTTCGGGACAGGGACAGATACGCAGTATTTT
CATNLFGTGTDTQYF
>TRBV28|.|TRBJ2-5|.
TGTGCCAGCAGTTTAACTGGCCAGTACCAAGAGACCCAGTACTTC
CASSLTGQYQETQYF
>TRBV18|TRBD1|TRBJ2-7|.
TGTGCCAGCTCAGCCGGGACAGGTTCCTACGAGCAGTACTTC
CASSAGTGSYEQYF
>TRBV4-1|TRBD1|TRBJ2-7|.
TGCGCCAGCAGCCAAGTGGCGGCTCCCTCGGGGAAGGGACAGCGCTCCTACGAGCAGTACTTC
CASSQVAAPSGKGQRSYEQYF
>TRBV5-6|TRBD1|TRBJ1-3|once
TGTGCCAGCAGCCAACGGACAGGGAGAGGAAACACCATATATTTT
CASSQRTGRGNTIYF
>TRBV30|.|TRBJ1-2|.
TGTGCCTGGAGTCGGGGGCGCTATGATGGCTACACCTTC
CAWSRGRYDGYTF
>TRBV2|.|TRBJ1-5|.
TGTGCCAGCACTTGGACCGCTAAGGATCAGCCCCAGCATTTT
CASTWTAKDQPQHF
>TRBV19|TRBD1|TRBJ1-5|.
TGTGCCAGTAGTATAGTATTAGGGACAGGGGGCGGCAATCAGCCCCAGCATTTT
CASSIVLGTGGGNQPQHF
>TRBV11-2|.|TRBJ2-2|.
TGTGCCAGCAGCTTGGGGAACAGGGTCACCGGGGAGCTGTTTTTT
CASSLGNRVTGELFF
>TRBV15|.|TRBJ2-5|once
TGTGCCACCAGCAGAGGCGTAGCCAGCCAAGAGACCCAGTACTTC
CATSRGVASQETQYF
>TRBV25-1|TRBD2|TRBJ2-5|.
TGTGCCAGCAGTGACCTAGCGGGAGAGGGGGGGGGAGTGGAGACCCAGTACTTC
CASSDLAGEGGGVETQYF
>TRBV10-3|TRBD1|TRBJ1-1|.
TGTGCCATCAGTGAGGGACAGGGGACCAAAATGAACACTGAAGCTTTCTTT
CAISEGQGTKMNTEAFF
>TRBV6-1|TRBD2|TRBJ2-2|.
TGTGCCAGCAGTGAAGTTCTAGCGGGCACCGGGGAGCTGTTTTTT
CASSEVLAGTGELFF
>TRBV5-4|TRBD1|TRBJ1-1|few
TGTGCCAGCAGCTGGGCGCAGGGACAGTACACTGAAGCTTTCTTT
CASSWAQGQYTEAFF
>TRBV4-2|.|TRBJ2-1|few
TGTGCCAGCAGCCAAGATGCGTTGCGGCAGAGCTCCTACAATGAGCAGTTCTTC
CASSQDALRQSSYNEQFF
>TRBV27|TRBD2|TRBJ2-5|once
TGTGCCAGCACCCCCCGGGGGGGGCGGGAGACCCAGTACTTC
CASTPRGGRETQYF
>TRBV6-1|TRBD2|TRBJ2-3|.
TGTGCCAGCAGTGCAGCTACCGGGACTAGCGGGAGCCCGCTAGATACGCAGTATTTT
CASSAATGTSGSPLDTQYF
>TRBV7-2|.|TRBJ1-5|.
TGTGCCAGCAGCCCCCAGTTTGGTGATCAGCCCCAGCATTTT
CASSPQFGDQPQHF
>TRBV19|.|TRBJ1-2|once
TGTGCCAGTAGTATCGGGGCCGGAGGCTATGGCTACACCTTC
CASSIGAGGYGYTF
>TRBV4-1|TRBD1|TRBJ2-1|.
TGCGCCAGCAGCCAGCCAAGGACAGGGCCGACTGCGAATGAGCAGTTCTTC
CASSQPRTGPTANEQFF
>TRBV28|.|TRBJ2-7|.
TGTGCCAGCAGTGGGGGTACCTACGAGCAGTACTTC
CASSGGTYEQYF
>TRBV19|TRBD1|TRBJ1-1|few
TGTGCCAGTAAATCAGGGGGGGCAGCGAGCACTGAAGCTTTCTTT
CASKSGGAASTEAFF
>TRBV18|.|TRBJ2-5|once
TGTGCCAGCTCACCACGCGACGGAGAGACCCAGTACTTC
CASSPRDGETQYF
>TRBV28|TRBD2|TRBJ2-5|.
TGTGCCAGCAGCCAAGGGACTAGCGGGGGTGTAGAGACCCAGTACTTC
CASSQGTSGGVETQYF
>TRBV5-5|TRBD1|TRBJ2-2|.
TGTGCCAGCAGCTTGGGGACAGGGATCTCAGTGGGGGAGCTGTTTTTT
CASSLGTGISVGELFF
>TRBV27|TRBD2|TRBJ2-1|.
TGTGCCAGCAGTTCCCAACTAGCGGGGGGGCGAGGGATTCAGTTCTTC
CASSSQLAGGRGIQFF
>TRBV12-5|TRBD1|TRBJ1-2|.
TGTGCTAGTGGCAGGGGACAGAACTATGGCTACACCTTC
CASGRGQNYGYTF
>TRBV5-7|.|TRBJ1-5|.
TGTGCCAGCAGCTTGCAAGGGCTCAATCAGCCCCAGCATTTT
CASSLQGLNQPQHF
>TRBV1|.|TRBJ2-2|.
TGCACCAGCAGCCAAGAACGCGTCGAGCGGGGGGCCGACACCGGGGAGCTGTTTTTT
CTSSQERVERGADTGELFF
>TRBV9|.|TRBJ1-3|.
TGTGCCAGCAGCGTAGTCGGTGGAAACACCATATATTTT
CASSVVGGNTIYF
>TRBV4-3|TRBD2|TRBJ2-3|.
TGCGCCAGCAGCCCCTATGGGGCTAGCGGGGACACAGATACGCAGTATTTT
CASSPYGASGDTDTQYF
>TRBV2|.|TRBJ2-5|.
TGTGCCAGCAGTGAACCTTTTTGGGTGACCCAGTACTTC
CASSEPFWVTQYF